This record concerns one T cell receptor beta chain sequence. The repertoire was sequenced with immunoSEQ multiplex PCR; TCRdb's copy has only in-frame clones and lacks some. Of about 1.5 million clones in the sample, under 99% were seen once. The sample belongs to a study of shared clonotypes between healthy human individuals. The CDR3 runs to 14 residues. V lost 3 bases to trimming and J lost 5 bases; unmatched junction nucleotides: 4. CDR1 LNHNV and CDR2 YYDKDF come from the germline V gene (reference sequence). The chain combines TRBV15 with TRBJ2-5; 9 bases agree with TRBD1. The clonotype originates from a young man in good health. The sequenced sample was naive CD4+ T cells sorted from blood. Subset of the sample: CD45RA+ positively selected. The CDR3 bases are TGTGCCACCAGCAGTAGGACAGGGGTGGAGACCCAGTACTTC. Translating it yields CATSSRTGVETQYF.